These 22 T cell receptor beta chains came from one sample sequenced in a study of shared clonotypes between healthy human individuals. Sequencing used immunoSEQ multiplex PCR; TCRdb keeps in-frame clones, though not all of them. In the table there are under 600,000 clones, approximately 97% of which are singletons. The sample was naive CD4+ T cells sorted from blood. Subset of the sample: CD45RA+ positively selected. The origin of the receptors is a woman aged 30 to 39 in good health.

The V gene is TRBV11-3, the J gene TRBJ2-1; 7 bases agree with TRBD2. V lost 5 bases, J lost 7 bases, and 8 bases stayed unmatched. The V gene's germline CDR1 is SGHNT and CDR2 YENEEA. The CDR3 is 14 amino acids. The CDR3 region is CASSRGGGENEQFF. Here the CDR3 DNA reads TGTGCCAGCAGCCGAGGCGGGGGAGAAAATGAGCAGTTCTTC.

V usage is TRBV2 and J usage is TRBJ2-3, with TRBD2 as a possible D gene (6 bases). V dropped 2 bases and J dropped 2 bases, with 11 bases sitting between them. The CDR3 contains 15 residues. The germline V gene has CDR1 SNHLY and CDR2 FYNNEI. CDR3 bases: TGTGCCAGCAGTGAATTAGGAGGGTACACAGATACGCAGTATTTT. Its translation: CASSELGGYTDTQYF.

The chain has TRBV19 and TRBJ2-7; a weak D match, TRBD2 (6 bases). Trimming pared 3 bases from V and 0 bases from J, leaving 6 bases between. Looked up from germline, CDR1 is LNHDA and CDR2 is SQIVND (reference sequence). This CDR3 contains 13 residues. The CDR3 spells CASSMDYSYEQYF. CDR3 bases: TGTGCCAGTAGTATGGACTACTCCTACGAGCAGTACTTC.

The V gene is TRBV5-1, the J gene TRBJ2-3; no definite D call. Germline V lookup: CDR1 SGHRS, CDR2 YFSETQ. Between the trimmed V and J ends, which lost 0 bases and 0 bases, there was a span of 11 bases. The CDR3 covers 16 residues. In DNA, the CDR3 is TGCGCCAGCAGCTTGGTGAACGGTCCTAGCACAGATACGCAGTATTTT. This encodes CASSLVNGPSTDTQYF.

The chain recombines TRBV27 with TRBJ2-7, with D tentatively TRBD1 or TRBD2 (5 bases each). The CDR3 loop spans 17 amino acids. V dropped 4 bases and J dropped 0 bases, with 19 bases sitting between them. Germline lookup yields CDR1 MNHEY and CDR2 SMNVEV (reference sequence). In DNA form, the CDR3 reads TGTGCCAGCAGTTCTGGACACTTCGGTCGGGGCTCCTACGAGCAGTACTTC. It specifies CASSSGHFGRGSYEQYF.

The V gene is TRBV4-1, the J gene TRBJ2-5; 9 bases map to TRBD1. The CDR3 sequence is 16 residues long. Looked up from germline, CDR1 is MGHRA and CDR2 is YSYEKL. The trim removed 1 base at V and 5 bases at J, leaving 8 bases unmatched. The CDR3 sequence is CASSQALETGGETQYF. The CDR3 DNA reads TGCGCCAGCAGCCAAGCGTTGGAGACAGGGGGGGAGACCCAGTACTTC.

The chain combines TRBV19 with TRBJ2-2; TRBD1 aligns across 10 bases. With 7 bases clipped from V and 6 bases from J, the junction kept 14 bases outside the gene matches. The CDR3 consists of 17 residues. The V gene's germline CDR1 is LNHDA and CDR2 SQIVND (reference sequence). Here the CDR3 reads CASNQGQGGYDPGELFF. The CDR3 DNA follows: TGTGCCAGTAACCAAGGACAGGGGGGATATGATCCCGGGGAGCTGTTTTTT.

CDR3 nucleotides: TGCGCCAGCAGCCTAGGAGACAGGGGTGGCGAGCAGTACTTC. It encodes CASSLGDRGGEQYF. The gene calls are TRBV5-1 and TRBJ2-7; TRBD1 agrees at 8 bases. The CDR3 sequence is 14 residues long. The trim removed 4 bases at V and 6 bases at J, leaving 9 bases unmatched. Looked up from germline, CDR1 is SGHRS and CDR2 is YFSETQ.

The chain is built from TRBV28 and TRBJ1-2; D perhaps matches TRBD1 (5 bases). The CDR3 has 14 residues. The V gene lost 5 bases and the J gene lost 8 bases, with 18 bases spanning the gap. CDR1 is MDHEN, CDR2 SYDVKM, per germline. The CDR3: CASSPAPRVSGYTF. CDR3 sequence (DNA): TGTGCCAGCAGTCCCGCCCCCAGGGTAAGCGGCTACACCTTC.

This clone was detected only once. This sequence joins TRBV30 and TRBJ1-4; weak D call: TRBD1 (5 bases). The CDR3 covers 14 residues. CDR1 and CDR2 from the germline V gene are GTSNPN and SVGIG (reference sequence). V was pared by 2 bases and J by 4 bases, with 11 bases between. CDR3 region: CAWSSRTLNEKLFF. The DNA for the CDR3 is TGTGCCTGGAGTTCGAGGACACTTAATGAAAAACTGTTTTTT.

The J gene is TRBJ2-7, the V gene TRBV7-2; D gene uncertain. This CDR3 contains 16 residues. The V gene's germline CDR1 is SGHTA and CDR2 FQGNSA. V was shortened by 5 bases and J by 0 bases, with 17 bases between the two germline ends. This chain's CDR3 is CASSPKLRVTSYEQYF. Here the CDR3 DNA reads TGTGCCAGCAGCCCCAAGCTCCGGGTAACCTCCTACGAGCAGTACTTC.

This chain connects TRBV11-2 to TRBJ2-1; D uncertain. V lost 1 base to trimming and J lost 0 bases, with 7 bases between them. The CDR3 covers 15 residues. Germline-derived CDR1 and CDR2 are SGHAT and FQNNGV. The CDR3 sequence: CASSLGASSYNEQFF. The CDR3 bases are TGTGCCAGCAGCTTAGGGGCGAGCTCCTACAATGAGCAGTTCTTC.

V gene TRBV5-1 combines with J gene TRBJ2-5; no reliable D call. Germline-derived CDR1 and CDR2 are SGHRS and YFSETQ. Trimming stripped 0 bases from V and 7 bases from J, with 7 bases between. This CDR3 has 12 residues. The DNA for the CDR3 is TGCGCCAGCAGCTTGGAATTTGCGACCCAGTACTTC. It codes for CASSLEFATQYF.

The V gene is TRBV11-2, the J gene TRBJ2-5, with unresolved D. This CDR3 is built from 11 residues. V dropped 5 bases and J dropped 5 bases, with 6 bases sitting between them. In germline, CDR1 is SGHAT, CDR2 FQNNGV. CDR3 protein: CASSPRETQYF. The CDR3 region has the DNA TGTGCCAGCAGCCCAAGGGAGACCCAGTACTTC.

The CDR3 loop is CSVGYNEQFF. The CDR3 DNA reads TGCAGCGTTGGTTACAATGAGCAGTTCTTC. The chain employs TRBV29-1 and TRBJ2-1, with no clear D. This CDR3 has 10 residues. Looked up from germline, CDR1 is SQVTM and CDR2 is ANQGSEA. V was shortened by 4 bases and J by 4 bases, with 2 bases between the two germline ends.

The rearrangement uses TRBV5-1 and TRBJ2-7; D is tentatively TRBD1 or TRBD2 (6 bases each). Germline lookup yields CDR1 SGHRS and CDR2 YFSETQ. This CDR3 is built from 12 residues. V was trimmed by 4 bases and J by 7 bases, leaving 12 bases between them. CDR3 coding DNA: TGCGCCAGCAGCCCTACAGGGACTGAGCAGTACTTC. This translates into CASSPTGTEQYF. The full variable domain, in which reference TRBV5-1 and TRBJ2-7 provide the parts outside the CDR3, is KAGVTQTPRYLIKTRGQQVTLSCSPISGHRSVSWYQQTPGQGLQFLFEYFSETQRNKGNFPGRFSGRQFSNSRSEMNVSTLELGDSALYLCASSPTGTEQYFGPGTRLTVT.

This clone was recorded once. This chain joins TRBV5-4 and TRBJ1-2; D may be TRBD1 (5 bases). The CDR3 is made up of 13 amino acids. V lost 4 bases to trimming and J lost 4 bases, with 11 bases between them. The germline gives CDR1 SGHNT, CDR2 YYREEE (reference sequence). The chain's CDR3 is CASSDDRIYGYTF. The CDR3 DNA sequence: TGTGCCAGCAGCGATGACAGAATCTATGGCTACACCTTC. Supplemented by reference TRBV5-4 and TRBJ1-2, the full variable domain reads ETGVTQSPTHLIKTRGQQVTLRCSSQSGHNTVSWYQQALGQGPQFIFQYYREEENGRGNFPPRFSGLQFPNYSSELNVNALELDDSALYLCASSDDRIYGYTFGSGTRLTVV.

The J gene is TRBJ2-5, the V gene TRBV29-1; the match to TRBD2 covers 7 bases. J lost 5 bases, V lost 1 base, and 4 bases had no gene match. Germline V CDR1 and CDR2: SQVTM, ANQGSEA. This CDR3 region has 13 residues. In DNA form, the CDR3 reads TGCAGCGTTGAAGTGGCGGGAGTGGAGACCCAGTACTTC. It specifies CSVEVAGVETQYF.

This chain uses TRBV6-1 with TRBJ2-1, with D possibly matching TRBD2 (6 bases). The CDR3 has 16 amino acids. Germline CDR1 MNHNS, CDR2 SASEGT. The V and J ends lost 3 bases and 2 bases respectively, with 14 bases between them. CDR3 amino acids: CASSDNRAGPYNEQFF. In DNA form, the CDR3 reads TGTGCCAGCAGTGACAATCGAGCGGGCCCCTACAATGAGCAGTTCTTC.

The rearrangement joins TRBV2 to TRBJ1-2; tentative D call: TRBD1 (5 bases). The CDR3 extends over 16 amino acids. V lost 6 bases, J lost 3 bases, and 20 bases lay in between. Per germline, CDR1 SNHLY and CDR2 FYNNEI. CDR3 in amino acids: CASRRGTIRTDYGYTF. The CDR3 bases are TGTGCCAGCAGGAGGGGTACAATTAGGACGGACTATGGCTACACCTTC. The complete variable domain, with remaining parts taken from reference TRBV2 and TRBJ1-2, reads EPEVTQTPSHQVTQMGQEVILRCVPISNHLYFYWYRQILGQKVEFLVSFYNNEISEKSEIFDDQFSVERPDGSNFTLKIRSTKLEDSAMYFCASRRGTIRTDYGYTFGSGTRLTVV.

The CDR3 coding sequence is TGCGCCAGCAGCTTGTTCGGACTAAAAGGAACAGATACGCAGTATTTT. Protein sequence: CASSLFGLKGTDTQYF. The chain carries TRBV5-1 and TRBJ2-3; possibly TRBD2 for D (6 bases). Trimming took 1 base from V and 3 from J, leaving 15 bases between them. The CDR3 spans 16 residues. CDR1 SGHRS and CDR2 YFSETQ come from the germline V gene.

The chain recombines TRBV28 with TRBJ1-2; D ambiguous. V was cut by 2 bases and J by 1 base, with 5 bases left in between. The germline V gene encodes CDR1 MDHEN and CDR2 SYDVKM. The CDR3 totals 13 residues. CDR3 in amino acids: CASSLLYNYGYTF. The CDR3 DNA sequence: TGTGCCAGCAGTTTACTTTATAACTATGGCTACACCTTC.